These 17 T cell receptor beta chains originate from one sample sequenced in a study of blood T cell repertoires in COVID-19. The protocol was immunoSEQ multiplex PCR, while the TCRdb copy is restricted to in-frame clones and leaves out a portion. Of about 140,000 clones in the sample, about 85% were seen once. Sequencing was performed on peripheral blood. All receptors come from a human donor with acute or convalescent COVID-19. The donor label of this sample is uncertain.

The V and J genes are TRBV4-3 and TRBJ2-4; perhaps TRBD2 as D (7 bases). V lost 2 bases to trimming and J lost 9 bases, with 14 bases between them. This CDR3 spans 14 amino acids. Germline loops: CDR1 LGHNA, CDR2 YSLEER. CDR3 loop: CASSQKERDTIQYF. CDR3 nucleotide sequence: TGCGCCAGCAGCCAAAAGGAGCGGGACACCATTCAGTACTTC.

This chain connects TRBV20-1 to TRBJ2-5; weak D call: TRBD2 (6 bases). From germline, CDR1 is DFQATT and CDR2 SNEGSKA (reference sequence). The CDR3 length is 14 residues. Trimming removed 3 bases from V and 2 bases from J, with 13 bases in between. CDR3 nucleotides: TGCAGTGCTAGTCCCCTAGCGCCTCAAGAGACCCAGTACTTC. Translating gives CSASPLAPQETQYF.

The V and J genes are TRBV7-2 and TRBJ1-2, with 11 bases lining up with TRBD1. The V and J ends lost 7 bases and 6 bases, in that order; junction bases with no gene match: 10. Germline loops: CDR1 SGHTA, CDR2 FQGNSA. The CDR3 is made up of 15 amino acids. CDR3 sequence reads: CASTRTGGGIDGYTF. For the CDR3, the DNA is TGTGCCAGCACCCGGACAGGGGGCGGGATTGATGGCTACACCTTC.

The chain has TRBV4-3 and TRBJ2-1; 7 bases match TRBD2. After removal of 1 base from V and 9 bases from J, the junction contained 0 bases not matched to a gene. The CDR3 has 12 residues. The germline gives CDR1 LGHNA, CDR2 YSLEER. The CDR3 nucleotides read TGCGCCAGCAGCCAAGCGGGAGGTGAGCAGTTCTTC. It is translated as CASSQAGGEQFF.

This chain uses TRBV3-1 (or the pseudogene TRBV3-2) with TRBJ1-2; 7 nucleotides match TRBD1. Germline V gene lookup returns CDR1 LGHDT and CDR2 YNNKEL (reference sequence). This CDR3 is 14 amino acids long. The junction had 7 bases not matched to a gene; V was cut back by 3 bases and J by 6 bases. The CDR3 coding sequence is TGTGCCAGCAGCCACCTAGGGACAGACCATGGCTACACCTTC. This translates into CASSHLGTDHGYTF.

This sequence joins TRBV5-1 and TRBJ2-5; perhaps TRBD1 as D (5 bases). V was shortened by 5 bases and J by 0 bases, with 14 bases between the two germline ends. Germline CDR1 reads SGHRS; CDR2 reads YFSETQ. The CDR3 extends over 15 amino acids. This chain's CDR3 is CASSPDRDYQETQYF. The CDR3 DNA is TGCGCCAGCAGTCCCGACAGAGACTACCAAGAGACCCAGTACTTC.

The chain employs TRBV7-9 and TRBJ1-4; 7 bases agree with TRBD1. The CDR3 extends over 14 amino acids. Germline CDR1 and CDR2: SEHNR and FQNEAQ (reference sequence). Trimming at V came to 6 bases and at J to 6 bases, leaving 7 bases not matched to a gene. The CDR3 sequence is CASSPGTAHEKLFF. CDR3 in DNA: TGTGCCAGCAGTCCCGGGACAGCCCATGAAAAACTGTTTTTT.

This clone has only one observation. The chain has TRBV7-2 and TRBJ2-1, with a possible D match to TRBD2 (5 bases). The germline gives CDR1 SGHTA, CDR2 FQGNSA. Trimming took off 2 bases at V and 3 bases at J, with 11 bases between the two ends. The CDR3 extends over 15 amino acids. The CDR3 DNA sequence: TGTGCCAGCAGCTTATGGGAGTCGGTCTACAATGAGCAGTTCTTC. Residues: CASSLWESVYNEQFF. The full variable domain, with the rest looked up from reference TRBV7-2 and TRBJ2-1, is GAGVSQSPSNKVTEKGKDVELRCDPISGHTALYWYRQSLGQGLEFLIYFQGNSAPDKSGLPSDRFSAERTGGSVSTLTIQRTQQEDSAVYLCASSLWESVYNEQFFGPGTRLTVL.

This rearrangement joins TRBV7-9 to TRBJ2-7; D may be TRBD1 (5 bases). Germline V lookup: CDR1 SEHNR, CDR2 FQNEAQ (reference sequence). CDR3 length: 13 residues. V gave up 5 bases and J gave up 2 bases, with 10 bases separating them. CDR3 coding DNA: TGTGCCAGCAGCATAGGGGCAGCCTACGAGCAGTACGTC. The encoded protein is CASSIGAAYEQYV.

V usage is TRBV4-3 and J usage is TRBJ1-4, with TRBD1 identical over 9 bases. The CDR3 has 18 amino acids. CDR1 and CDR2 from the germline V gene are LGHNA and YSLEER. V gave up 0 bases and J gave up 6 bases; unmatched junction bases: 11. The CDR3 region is CASSQDLQGAGWDEKLFF. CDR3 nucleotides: TGCGCCAGCAGCCAAGATCTACAGGGGGCCGGGTGGGATGAAAAACTGTTTTTT.

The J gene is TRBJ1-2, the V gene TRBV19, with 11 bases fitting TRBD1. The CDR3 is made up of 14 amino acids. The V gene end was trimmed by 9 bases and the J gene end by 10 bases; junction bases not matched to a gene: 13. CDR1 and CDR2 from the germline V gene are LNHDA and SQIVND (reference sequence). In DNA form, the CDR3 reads TGTGCCAGCACGCCGACCGGGACAGGGGGTAACTACACCTTC. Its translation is CASTPTGTGGNYTF.

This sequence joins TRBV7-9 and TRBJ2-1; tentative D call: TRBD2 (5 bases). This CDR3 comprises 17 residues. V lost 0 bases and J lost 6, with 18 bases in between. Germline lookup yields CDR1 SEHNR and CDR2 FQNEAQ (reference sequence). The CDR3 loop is CASSLAFRSEGSNEQFF. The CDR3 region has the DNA TGTGCCAGCAGCTTAGCGTTTAGGAGTGAGGGCTCCAATGAGCAGTTCTTC.

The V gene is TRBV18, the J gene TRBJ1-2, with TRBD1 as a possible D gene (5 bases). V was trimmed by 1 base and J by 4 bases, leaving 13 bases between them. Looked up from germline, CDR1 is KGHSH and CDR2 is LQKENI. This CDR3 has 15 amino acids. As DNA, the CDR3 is TGTGCCAGCTCACCACAGGGGCGGATCATCTATGGCTACACCTTC. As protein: CASSPQGRIIYGYTF.

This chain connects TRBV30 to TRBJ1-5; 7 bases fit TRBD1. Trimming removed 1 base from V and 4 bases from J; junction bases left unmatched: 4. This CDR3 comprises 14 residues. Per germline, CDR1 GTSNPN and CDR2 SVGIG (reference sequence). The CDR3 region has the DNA TGTGCCTGGAGTGAAGGACAGGTGAATCAGCCCCAGCATTTT. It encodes CAWSEGQVNQPQHF.

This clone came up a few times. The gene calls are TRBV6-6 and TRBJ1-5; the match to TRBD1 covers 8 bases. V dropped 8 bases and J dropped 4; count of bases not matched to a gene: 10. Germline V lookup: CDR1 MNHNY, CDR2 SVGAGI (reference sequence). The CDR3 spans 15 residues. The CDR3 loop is CASYGSGGLNQPQHF. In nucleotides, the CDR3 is TGTGCCAGCTACGGCTCAGGGGGCTTGAATCAGCCCCAGCATTTT.

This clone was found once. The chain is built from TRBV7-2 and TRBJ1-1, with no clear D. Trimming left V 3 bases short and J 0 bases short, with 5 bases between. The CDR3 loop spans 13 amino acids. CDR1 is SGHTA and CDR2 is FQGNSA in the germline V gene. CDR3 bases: TGTGCCAGCAGCTTTTCTTTGAACACTGAAGCTTTCTTT. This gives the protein CASSFSLNTEAFF.

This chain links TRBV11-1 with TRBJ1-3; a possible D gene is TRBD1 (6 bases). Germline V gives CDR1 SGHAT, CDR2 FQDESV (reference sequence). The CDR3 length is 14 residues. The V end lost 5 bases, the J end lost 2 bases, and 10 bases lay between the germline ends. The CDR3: CASSLQGPGNTIYF. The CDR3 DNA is TGTGCCAGCAGCCTACAGGGACCTGGAAACACCATATATTTT. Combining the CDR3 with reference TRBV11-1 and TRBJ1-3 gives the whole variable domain EAEVAQSPRYKITEKSQAVAFWCDPISGHATLYWYRQILGQGPELLVQFQDESVVDDSQLPKDRFSAERLKGVDSTLKIQPAELGDSAMYLCASSLQGPGNTIYFGEGSWLTVV.